This T cell receptor beta chain originates from a study of blood T cell repertoires in COVID-19. Study-level background: The cDNA or gDNA used as material had been derived from T cells, B-cell-depleted T cells, or PBMCs.

Method: immunoSEQ multiplex PCR; TCRdb's copy keeps in-frame clones and lacks some. The sample shows about 250,000 clones, around nine tenths of them seen only once. V gave up 5 bases and J gave up 3 bases, with 15 bases separating them. CDR3 length: 15 residues. CDR1 MNHEY and CDR2 SVGAGI come from the germline V gene. The material sequenced was peripheral blood. This TCR was sampled from a man aged 18 to 35 with active or convalescent COVID-19. This chain joins TRBV6-5 and TRBJ2-3, with D tentatively TRBD1 (7 bases). The CDR3 protein is CASSLRQGGTDTQYF. As DNA, the CDR3 is TGTGCCAGCAGTCTTCGACAGGGAGGAACAGATACGCAGTATTTT.